Detailed here is one T cell receptor (beta chain). The antigen remains undetermined. Here immunoSEQ multiplex PCR was the method, and the copy in TCRdb shows in-frame clones only, minus some. The sample carries about 56,000 clones, approximately 92% recorded once. This CDR3 has 19 residues. Germline CDR1 and CDR2: MNHEY and SMNVEV (reference sequence). J lost 7 bases, V lost 3 bases, and 22 bases had no gene match. This sample was taken from a study of cytomegalovirus exposure and HLA in healthy donors. Study-wide results and limits: The authors listed 164 TCR beta chains as cytomegalovirus-associated. Subsequent analysis of the 120 or so validation repertoires found a tendency for first-cohort TCR clusters to co-occur.

These donors were members of the approximately 120-subject validation cohort, a group separate from the approximately 620-subject first cohort. This sequence joins TRBV27 and TRBJ2-5; TRBD2 matches 8 bases. The sequenced sample consisted of PBMCs. The origin of this receptor is a man between 18 and 29 years old in good health and CMV-seronegative. Here the CDR3 DNA reads TGTGCCAGCAGTTTCTCCGGGCGAGGTAGCGGGGCCAAGGGGGGGACCCAGTACTTC. Protein sequence: CASSFSGRGSGAKGGTQYF.